These T cell receptor beta chains were read from a single sample in a study of identical twins. TCRdb fed the 5' RACE reads into MiXCR, producing one record per CDR3 protein. The sample has roughly 770,000 distinct CDR3 sequences, about 20% seen once; the top ten hold about an eighth. Another study also made use of these data, one on T cells expressing NK-cell markers.

Sequences were obtained from PBMCs. These TCRs come from a woman aged 18-35 years in good health. The CDR3 runs from the conserved cysteine through the conserved F or W. A D gene is named only where the DNA matches it firmly. Size values are once, few and many counts, or a class for expanded clones, and some rows have none.

cdr3_aa: CASSASGRNAQYF
cdr3_nt: TGCGCCAGCAGCGCTAGCGGGAGGAATGCCCAGTACTTC
d_call: TRBD2
clone_size: .
v_call: TRBV10-2
j_call: TRBJ2-5

cdr3_aa: CASSVLAGGSYNEQFF
cdr3_nt: TGTGCCAGCAGCGTACTAGCGGGAGGGTCCTACAATGAGCAGTTCTTC
d_call: TRBD2
clone_size: few
v_call: TRBV9
j_call: TRBJ2-1

cdr3_aa: CASSPGPDYQPQHF
cdr3_nt: TGTGCCAGCAGCCCGGGTCCGGATTATCAGCCCCAGCATTTT
d_call: .
clone_size: few
v_call: TRBV12-3/TRBV12-4
j_call: TRBJ1-5

cdr3_aa: CSAAPPTGLLTQYF
cdr3_nt: TGCAGTGCAGCCCCCCCTACAGGGTTGTTGACCCAGTACTTC
d_call: .
clone_size: few
v_call: TRBV20-1
j_call: TRBJ2-5

cdr3_aa: CSARNQGGKLFF
cdr3_nt: TGCAGTGCTAGAAACCAGGGAGGAAAACTGTTTTTT
d_call: .
clone_size: .
v_call: TRBV20-1
j_call: TRBJ1-4

cdr3_aa: CSASLAGVFYEQYF
cdr3_nt: TGCAGTGCTAGTTTGGCAGGGGTTTTCTACGAGCAGTACTTC
d_call: .
clone_size: .
v_call: TRBV20-1
j_call: TRBJ2-7

cdr3_aa: CASSLGRHQETQYF
cdr3_nt: TGCGCCAGCAGCTTGGGACGGCACCAAGAGACCCAGTACTTC
d_call: .
clone_size: .
v_call: TRBV5-1
j_call: TRBJ2-5

cdr3_aa: CASSRRSGTGAGEQFF
cdr3_nt: TGCGCCAGCAGCCGAAGATCCGGGACAGGGGCTGGGGAGCAGTTCTTC
d_call: TRBD1
clone_size: few
v_call: TRBV4-3
j_call: TRBJ2-1

cdr3_aa: CASSLKKVGQPGSEQYF
cdr3_nt: TGTGCCAGCAGCTTAAAGAAGGTCGGGCAGCCTGGTTCCGAGCAGTACTTC
d_call: .
clone_size: .
v_call: TRBV13
j_call: TRBJ2-7

cdr3_aa: CASSLLTSGSFGELFF
cdr3_nt: TGTGCCAGCAGCTTATTGACTAGCGGGAGTTTCGGGGAGCTGTTTTTT
d_call: TRBD2
clone_size: .
v_call: TRBV11-2
j_call: TRBJ2-2

cdr3_aa: CASSLVGSDYGYTF
cdr3_nt: TGCGCCAGCAGCTTGGTGGGCAGCGACTATGGCTACACCTTC
d_call: .
clone_size: many
v_call: TRBV5-1
j_call: TRBJ1-2

cdr3_aa: CASSLIRVEQYF
cdr3_nt: TGTGCCAGCAGCTTGATTCGGGTCGAGCAGTACTTC
d_call: .
clone_size: few
v_call: TRBV7-9
j_call: TRBJ2-7

cdr3_aa: CASSLKRVTGELFF
cdr3_nt: TGTGCCAGCAGTTTAAAGCGGGTCACCGGGGAGCTGTTTTTT
d_call: .
clone_size: .
v_call: TRBV12-3/TRBV12-4
j_call: TRBJ2-2

cdr3_aa: CASSYSKPAGGSYNEQFF
cdr3_nt: TGTGCCAGCAGTTACTCGAAACCAGCGGGAGGCTCCTACAATGAGCAGTTCTTC
d_call: TRBD2
clone_size: few
v_call: TRBV6-5
j_call: TRBJ2-1

cdr3_aa: CASSLGGGSLFF
cdr3_nt: TGCGCCAGCAGCTTGGGAGGGGGCAGTTTGTTCTTC
d_call: TRBD1
clone_size: .
v_call: TRBV5-1
j_call: TRBJ2-1

cdr3_aa: CASSVEGIEQFF
cdr3_nt: TGTGCCAGCAGTGTCGAGGGCATCGAGCAGTTCTTC
d_call: .
clone_size: .
v_call: TRBV2
j_call: TRBJ2-1

cdr3_aa: CSAPSLWGTDTQYF
cdr3_nt: TGCAGTGCTCCCTCTCTCTGGGGCACAGATACGCAGTATTTT
d_call: .
clone_size: many
v_call: TRBV20-1
j_call: TRBJ2-3

cdr3_aa: CASSQGIMTGTGELFF
cdr3_nt: TGCGCCAGCAGCCAGGGAATTATGACGGGTACGGGGGAGCTGTTTTTT
d_call: .
clone_size: few
v_call: TRBV4-3
j_call: TRBJ2-2

cdr3_aa: CASSLFRGGAAGELFF
cdr3_nt: TGCGCCAGCAGCTTGTTCCGCGGGGGGGCCGCCGGGGAGCTGTTTTTT
d_call: TRBD2
clone_size: .
v_call: TRBV5-1
j_call: TRBJ2-2

cdr3_aa: CASSPEPGASPLHF
cdr3_nt: TGTGCCAGCAGCCCGGAACCAGGGGCTTCACCCCTCCACTTT
d_call: .
clone_size: once
v_call: TRBV11-2
j_call: TRBJ1-6

cdr3_aa: CSVVLHRGRARDTQYF
cdr3_nt: TGCAGCGTGGTCCTCCATCGGGGGAGGGCGAGAGATACGCAGTATTTT
d_call: TRBD2
clone_size: .
v_call: TRBV29-1
j_call: TRBJ2-3

cdr3_aa: CASSPFSGELFF
cdr3_nt: TGCGCCAGCAGCCCTTTCTCCGGGGAGCTGTTTTTT
d_call: .
clone_size: .
v_call: TRBV5-1
j_call: TRBJ2-2

cdr3_aa: CASRPTGTPKNIQYF
cdr3_nt: TGTGCCAGCAGACCGACAGGGACGCCAAAAAACATTCAGTACTTC
d_call: TRBD1
clone_size: many
v_call: TRBV7-2
j_call: TRBJ2-4

cdr3_aa: CASSLDYGARNEQFF
cdr3_nt: TGCGCCAGCAGCTTGGATTACGGGGCGCGGAATGAGCAGTTCTTC
d_call: .
clone_size: .
v_call: TRBV5-1
j_call: TRBJ2-1

cdr3_aa: CASSLNPGGETQYF
cdr3_nt: TGTGCCAGCAGCTTAAATCCAGGGGGAGAGACCCAGTACTTC
d_call: TRBD1
clone_size: few
v_call: TRBV7-3
j_call: TRBJ2-5

cdr3_aa: CASQHPQGDYEQYF
cdr3_nt: TGCGCCAGCCAGCACCCCCAGGGAGACTACGAGCAGTACTTC
d_call: .
clone_size: .
v_call: TRBV10-2
j_call: TRBJ2-7

cdr3_aa: CSATQTSGFGYEQYF
cdr3_nt: TGCAGTGCTACACAAACCTCCGGGTTCGGTTACGAGCAGTACTTC
d_call: .
clone_size: few
v_call: TRBV20-1
j_call: TRBJ2-7

cdr3_aa: CASSLRAGGEDTQYF
cdr3_nt: TGTGCCAGCAGTTTAAGGGCGGGGGGGGAAGATACGCAGTATTTT
d_call: TRBD2
clone_size: .
v_call: TRBV12-3/TRBV12-4
j_call: TRBJ2-3

cdr3_aa: CASSRLGQVETQYF
cdr3_nt: TGTGCCAGCAGTAGATTAGGACAGGTTGAGACCCAGTACTTC
d_call: TRBD1
clone_size: few
v_call: TRBV7-2
j_call: TRBJ2-5

cdr3_aa: CASSADRVYDGYTF
cdr3_nt: TGTGCCAGCAGCGCAGACAGGGTCTATGATGGCTACACCTTC
d_call: TRBD1
clone_size: once
v_call: TRBV7-9
j_call: TRBJ1-2

cdr3_aa: CASSYSKVFQDTQYF
cdr3_nt: TGTGCCAGCAGTTACTCGAAAGTTTTCCAAGATACGCAGTATTTT
d_call: .
clone_size: .
v_call: TRBV6-5
j_call: TRBJ2-3

cdr3_aa: CASEQLAAGELFF
cdr3_nt: TGTGCCAGCGAACAACTAGCGGCTGGGGAGCTGTTTTTT
d_call: TRBD2
clone_size: few
v_call: TRBV2
j_call: TRBJ2-2

cdr3_aa: CASSYGTSGIDEQFF
cdr3_nt: TGTGCCAGCAGTTACGGGACTAGCGGGATCGATGAGCAGTTCTTC
d_call: TRBD2
clone_size: few
v_call: TRBV6-2/TRBV6-3
j_call: TRBJ2-1

cdr3_aa: CSASQVAGRNNEQFF
cdr3_nt: TGCAGTGCTAGTCAGGTGGCCGGGAGAAACAATGAGCAGTTCTTC
d_call: .
clone_size: .
v_call: TRBV20-1
j_call: TRBJ2-1

cdr3_aa: CASRGTGGRDYNEQFF
cdr3_nt: TGTGCCAGCAGGGGGACAGGGGGCCGGGACTACAATGAGCAGTTCTTC
d_call: TRBD1
clone_size: few
v_call: TRBV12-3/TRBV12-4
j_call: TRBJ2-1

cdr3_aa: CASSLGSGGEEGDYTF
cdr3_nt: TGTGCCAGCAGCTTAGGATCGGGGGGCGAGGAAGGAGACTACACCTTC
d_call: .
clone_size: few
v_call: TRBV7-9
j_call: TRBJ1-2

cdr3_aa: CASSLRDSGFEAFF
cdr3_nt: TGCGCCAGCAGCTTGCGAGACAGTGGATTTGAAGCTTTCTTT
d_call: .
clone_size: few
v_call: TRBV5-1
j_call: TRBJ1-1

cdr3_aa: CASSLGQVNSGANVLTF
cdr3_nt: TGCGCCAGCAGCTTGGGACAGGTTAACTCTGGGGCCAACGTCCTGACTTTC
d_call: .
clone_size: few
v_call: TRBV5-1
j_call: TRBJ2-6

cdr3_aa: CASLLRPGLHYEQYF
cdr3_nt: TGTGCCAGCCTCCTCCGACCGGGACTTCACTACGAGCAGTACTTC
d_call: .
clone_size: few
v_call: TRBV6-1
j_call: TRBJ2-7

cdr3_aa: CASSARVGGANYGYTF
cdr3_nt: TGTGCCAGCAGCGCTCGAGTCGGGGGAGCTAACTATGGCTACACCTTC
d_call: .
clone_size: many
v_call: TRBV11-2
j_call: TRBJ1-2

cdr3_aa: CASSLLIAGGNEQFF
cdr3_nt: TGTGCCAGCAGCTTATTGATAGCGGGAGGTAATGAGCAGTTCTTC
d_call: TRBD2
clone_size: few
v_call: TRBV7-2
j_call: TRBJ2-1

cdr3_aa: CASSLDMNTEAFF
cdr3_nt: TGTGCCAGCAGCTTAGACATGAACACTGAAGCTTTCTTT
d_call: .
clone_size: many
v_call: TRBV7-9
j_call: TRBJ1-1

cdr3_aa: CASSYTGSYNEQFF
cdr3_nt: TGTGCCAGCAGTTACACAGGCTCCTACAATGAGCAGTTCTTC
d_call: .
clone_size: .
v_call: TRBV6-5
j_call: TRBJ2-1

cdr3_aa: CASSLSITDNEQFF
cdr3_nt: TGTGCCAGCAGCTTATCCATCACTGACAATGAGCAGTTCTTC
d_call: .
clone_size: many
v_call: TRBV7-2
j_call: TRBJ2-1

cdr3_aa: CASSSDHEQYF
cdr3_nt: TGTGCCAGCAGCTCCGATCACGAGCAGTACTTC
d_call: .
clone_size: many
v_call: TRBV7-9
j_call: TRBJ2-7

cdr3_aa: CATYRTRGGELFF
cdr3_nt: TGTGCCACCTATCGAACGCGGGGCGGGGAGCTGTTTTTT
d_call: .
clone_size: .
v_call: TRBV6-1
j_call: TRBJ2-2

cdr3_aa: CASTGDRAVRNTEAFF
cdr3_nt: TGTGCCAGCACCGGGGACAGGGCGGTTCGAAACACTGAAGCTTTCTTT
d_call: TRBD1
clone_size: few
v_call: TRBV6-1
j_call: TRBJ1-1

cdr3_aa: CAIANTGELFF
cdr3_nt: TGTGCCATCGCGAACACCGGGGAGCTGTTTTTT
d_call: .
clone_size: few
v_call: TRBV10-3
j_call: TRBJ2-2

cdr3_aa: CAISVGGYEQYF
cdr3_nt: TGTGCCATCAGTGTGGGGGGCTACGAGCAGTACTTC
d_call: .
clone_size: many
v_call: TRBV10-3
j_call: TRBJ2-7

cdr3_aa: CASSLAPAGSKNIQYF
cdr3_nt: TGTGCCAGCAGCTTAGCCCCGGCAGGGTCCAAAAACATTCAGTACTTC
d_call: .
clone_size: .
v_call: TRBV7-2
j_call: TRBJ2-4

cdr3_aa: CASTRVYNEQFF
cdr3_nt: TGTGCCAGCACGCGGGTATACAATGAGCAGTTCTTC
d_call: .
clone_size: few
v_call: TRBV12-3/TRBV12-4
j_call: TRBJ2-1

cdr3_aa: CSASLAGATVQYF
cdr3_nt: TGCAGTGCTAGTCTAGCGGGGGCCACGGTGCAGTACTTC
d_call: TRBD2
clone_size: .
v_call: TRBV20-1
j_call: TRBJ2-7

cdr3_aa: CASSLAQGFNQPQHF
cdr3_nt: TGTGCCAGCAGCTTAGCGCAGGGCTTCAATCAGCCCCAGCATTTT
d_call: .
clone_size: few
v_call: TRBV7-2
j_call: TRBJ1-5

cdr3_aa: CASRPRWGTEAFF
cdr3_nt: TGTGCCAGCCGCCCGCGATGGGGAACTGAAGCTTTCTTT
d_call: .
clone_size: .
v_call: TRBV12-3/TRBV12-4
j_call: TRBJ1-1

cdr3_aa: CSAGERGSYNEQFF
cdr3_nt: TGCAGTGCCGGTGAACGCGGGAGCTACAATGAGCAGTTCTTC
d_call: TRBD2
clone_size: .
v_call: TRBV20-1
j_call: TRBJ2-1